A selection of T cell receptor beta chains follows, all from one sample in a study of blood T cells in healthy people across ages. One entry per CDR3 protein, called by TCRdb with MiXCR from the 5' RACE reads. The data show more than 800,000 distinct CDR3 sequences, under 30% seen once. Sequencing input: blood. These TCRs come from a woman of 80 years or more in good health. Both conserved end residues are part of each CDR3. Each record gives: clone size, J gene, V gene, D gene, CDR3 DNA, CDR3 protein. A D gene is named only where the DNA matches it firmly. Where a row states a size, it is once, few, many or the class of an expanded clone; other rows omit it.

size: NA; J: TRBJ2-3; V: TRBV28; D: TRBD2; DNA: TGTGCCAGCAGTTGGGAGGGACCCCCAGATACGCAGTATTTT; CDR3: CASSWEGPPDTQYF
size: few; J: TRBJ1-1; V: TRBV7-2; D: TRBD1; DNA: TGTGCCAGCAGTCCCTTAACAGGGGAGGCTGAAGCTTTCTTT; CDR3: CASSPLTGEAEAFF
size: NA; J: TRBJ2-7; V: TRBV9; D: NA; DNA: TGTGCCGGCAGCGTATCAATCGGCGGGGACACCTACGAGCAGTACTTC; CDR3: CAGSVSIGGDTYEQYF
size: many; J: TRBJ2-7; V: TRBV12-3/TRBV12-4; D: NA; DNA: TGTGCCAGCAGTTTGAGGGCAGGGGTCGAGCAGTACTTC; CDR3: CASSLRAGVEQYF
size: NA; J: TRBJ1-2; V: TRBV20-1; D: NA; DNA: TGCAGTGCTAGAGATAGGGCGGGCTTACTGATCTATGGCTACACCTTC; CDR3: CSARDRAGLLIYGYTF
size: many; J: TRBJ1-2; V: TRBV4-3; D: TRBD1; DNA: TGCGCCAGCAGCCAAGGGGGAGGCAGGGGGCTTCATGGCTACACCTTC; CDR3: CASSQGGGRGLHGYTF
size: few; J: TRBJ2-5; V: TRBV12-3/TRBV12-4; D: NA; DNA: TGTGCCAGCAGTCGTTCGGACTGGCCAGGGGAGACCCAGTACTTC; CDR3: CASSRSDWPGETQYF
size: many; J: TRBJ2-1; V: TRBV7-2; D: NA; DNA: TGTGCCAGCAGCTTAGCTTGGTCGGGGTACAATGAGCAGTTCTTC; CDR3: CASSLAWSGYNEQFF
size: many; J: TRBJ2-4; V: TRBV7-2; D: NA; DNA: TGTGCCAGCAGCTTAGCGGGGAGACCACAGTACTTC; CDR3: CASSLAGRPQYF
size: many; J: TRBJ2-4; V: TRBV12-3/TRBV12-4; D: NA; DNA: TGTGCCAGCAGTCTGAACACAGAAAAAAACATTCAGTACTTC; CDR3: CASSLNTEKNIQYF
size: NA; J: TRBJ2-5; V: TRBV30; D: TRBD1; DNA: TGTGCCTGGAGGCTCCCAGGGACAGGGGAGGAGTACTTC; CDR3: CAWRLPGTGEEYF
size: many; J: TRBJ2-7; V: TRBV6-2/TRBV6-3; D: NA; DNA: TGTGCCAGCAGTCCCATAAGGGACATAGCGCACGAGCAGTACTTC; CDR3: CASSPIRDIAHEQYF
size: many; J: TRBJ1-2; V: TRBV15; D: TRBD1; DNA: TGTGCCACCAGCAGAAGGACAGGAGACTATGGCTACACCTTC; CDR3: CATSRRTGDYGYTF